This entry is about one T cell receptor beta chain. Produced via immunoSEQ multiplex PCR; TCRdb's table is partial and in-frame only. This sample yields 170,000 or so clones, of which around 90% are seen a single time; around 1.4% belongs to the top ten. This sample was taken from a study of control samples from healthy donors and cancer patients. Material: blood. The TCR sequence derives from a woman aged 50 to 60 in good health.

The CDR3 nucleotides are TGTGCCAGCAGTCCCCCAACAGGGGGCTGGGAGACCCAGTACTTC. Protein product: CASSPPTGGWETQYF. The chain uses TRBV6-2 or TRBV6-3 and TRBJ2-5; the match to TRBD1 covers 9 bases. There are 15 residues in the CDR3. The trim removed 5 bases at V and 5 bases at J, leaving 9 bases unmatched. CDR1 MNHEY and CDR2 SVGEGT come from the germline V gene.